The next 9 T cell receptor beta chains were all read from a single sample in a study of cytomegalovirus exposure and HLA in healthy donors. The PCR used 60 Vbeta and 13 Jbeta primers. Libraries were prepared by immunoSEQ multiplex PCR; TCRdb keeps only in-frame clonotypes and omits some of them. The repertoire includes about 82,000 clones, around 70% of them detected once, and about 22% sits in the top ten. The sample was PBMCs. Source of these receptors: a man between 25 and 39 years old in good health and CMV-seropositive.

This clone was detected only once. The chain joins TRBV2 to TRBJ1-4, with TRBD1 matching 9 bases. From germline, CDR1 is SNHLY and CDR2 FYNNEI. The CDR3 is 15 residues long. Unmatched junction bases numbered 8, after V lost 5 bases and J lost 7 bases. CDR3: CASSWDRVEGEKLFF. CDR3 nucleotide sequence: TGTGCCAGCAGTTGGGACAGGGTAGAGGGTGAAAAACTGTTTTTT.

V usage is TRBV15 and J usage is TRBJ1-5; TRBD1 matches 9 bases. Germline V lookup: CDR1 LNHNV, CDR2 YYDKDF (reference sequence). J lost 7 bases, V lost 5 bases, and 9 bases had no gene match. The CDR3 consists of 15 residues. CDR3 nucleotide sequence: TGTGCCACCAGCGGGGACAGGGCTCTCTCCCAGCCCCAGCATTTT. Residues: CATSGDRALSQPQHF.

V usage is TRBV29-1 and J usage is TRBJ2-7; a possible D gene is TRBD1 (6 bases). This CDR3 is 13 amino acids long. Germline CDR1 and CDR2: SQVTM and ANQGSEA. Trimming removed 4 bases from V and 0 bases from J, with 10 bases in between. The CDR3, as DNA: TGCAGCGTTGCAAGGGACACCTCCTACGAGCAGTACTTC. Translating gives CSVARDTSYEQYF.

This chain uses TRBV7-9 with TRBJ1-2; 9 bases match TRBD1. The junction had 3 bases not matched to a gene; V was cut back by 4 bases and J by 0 bases. This CDR3 is 15 amino acids long. Germline CDR1 is SEHNR and CDR2 is FQNEAQ (reference sequence). CDR3 in DNA: TGTGCCAGCAGCTCGGACAGGGGCGCTAACTATGGCTACACCTTC. Translating gives CASSSDRGANYGYTF.

This rearrangement joins TRBV30 to TRBJ2-7; TRBD2 might be the D (5 bases). The CDR3 runs to 12 residues. Germline V gene sequence: CDR1 GTSNPN, CDR2 SVGIG (reference sequence). Between the trimmed V and J ends, which lost 3 bases and 3 bases, there was a span of 9 bases. The CDR3 sequence is CAWRVDFYEQYF. CDR3 bases: TGTGCCTGGAGGGTGGACTTCTACGAGCAGTACTTC.

This chain uses TRBV6-1 with TRBJ2-7; no clear D gene. The CDR3 length is 14 residues. The germline V gene encodes CDR1 MNHNS and CDR2 SASEGT. V lost 0 bases to trimming and J lost 2 bases, with 8 bases between them. The DNA of the CDR3 is TGTGCCAGCAGTGAAGCCAGCACAGCCTACGAGCAGTACTTC. Translation gives CASSEASTAYEQYF.

The rearrangement uses TRBV19 and TRBJ1-2; a possible D gene is TRBD1 (5 bases). This CDR3 is built from 14 residues. Deletions cut 3 bases from V and 4 bases from J, with 12 bases between. Germline V gives CDR1 LNHDA, CDR2 SQIVND (reference sequence). This chain's CDR3 is CASSILVGPYGYTF. The CDR3 DNA follows: TGTGCCAGTAGTATCCTGGTGGGGCCCTATGGCTACACCTTC. The full variable domain, its missing parts supplied by reference TRBV19 and TRBJ1-2, is DGGITQSPKYLFRKEGQNVTLSCEQNLNHDAMYWYRQDPGQGLRLIYYSQIVNDFQKGDIAEGYSVSREKKESFPLTVTSAQKNPTAFYLCASSILVGPYGYTFGSGTRLTVV.

This clone was seen only once. The chain joins TRBV9 to TRBJ2-2; 9 nucleotides align to TRBD1. V trimming: 3 bases; J trimming: 3 bases; junction bases outside the gene matches: 9. Per germline, CDR1 SGDLS and CDR2 YYNGEE. The CDR3 is made up of 17 amino acids. The CDR3 here is CASSAPLGQGDTGELFF. DNA for the CDR3: TGTGCCAGCAGCGCTCCGCTGGGACAGGGCGACACCGGGGAGCTGTTTTTT.

The CDR3 DNA sequence: TGTGCCAGCAGGTCGGGGAATGAGCAGTTCTTC. This sequence encodes CASRSGNEQFF. V gene TRBV6-5 combines with J gene TRBJ2-1; D may be TRBD2 (5 bases). Germline loops: CDR1 MNHEY, CDR2 SVGAGI. The V end lost 6 bases, the J end lost 7 bases, and 7 bases lay between the germline ends. The CDR3 has 11 residues.